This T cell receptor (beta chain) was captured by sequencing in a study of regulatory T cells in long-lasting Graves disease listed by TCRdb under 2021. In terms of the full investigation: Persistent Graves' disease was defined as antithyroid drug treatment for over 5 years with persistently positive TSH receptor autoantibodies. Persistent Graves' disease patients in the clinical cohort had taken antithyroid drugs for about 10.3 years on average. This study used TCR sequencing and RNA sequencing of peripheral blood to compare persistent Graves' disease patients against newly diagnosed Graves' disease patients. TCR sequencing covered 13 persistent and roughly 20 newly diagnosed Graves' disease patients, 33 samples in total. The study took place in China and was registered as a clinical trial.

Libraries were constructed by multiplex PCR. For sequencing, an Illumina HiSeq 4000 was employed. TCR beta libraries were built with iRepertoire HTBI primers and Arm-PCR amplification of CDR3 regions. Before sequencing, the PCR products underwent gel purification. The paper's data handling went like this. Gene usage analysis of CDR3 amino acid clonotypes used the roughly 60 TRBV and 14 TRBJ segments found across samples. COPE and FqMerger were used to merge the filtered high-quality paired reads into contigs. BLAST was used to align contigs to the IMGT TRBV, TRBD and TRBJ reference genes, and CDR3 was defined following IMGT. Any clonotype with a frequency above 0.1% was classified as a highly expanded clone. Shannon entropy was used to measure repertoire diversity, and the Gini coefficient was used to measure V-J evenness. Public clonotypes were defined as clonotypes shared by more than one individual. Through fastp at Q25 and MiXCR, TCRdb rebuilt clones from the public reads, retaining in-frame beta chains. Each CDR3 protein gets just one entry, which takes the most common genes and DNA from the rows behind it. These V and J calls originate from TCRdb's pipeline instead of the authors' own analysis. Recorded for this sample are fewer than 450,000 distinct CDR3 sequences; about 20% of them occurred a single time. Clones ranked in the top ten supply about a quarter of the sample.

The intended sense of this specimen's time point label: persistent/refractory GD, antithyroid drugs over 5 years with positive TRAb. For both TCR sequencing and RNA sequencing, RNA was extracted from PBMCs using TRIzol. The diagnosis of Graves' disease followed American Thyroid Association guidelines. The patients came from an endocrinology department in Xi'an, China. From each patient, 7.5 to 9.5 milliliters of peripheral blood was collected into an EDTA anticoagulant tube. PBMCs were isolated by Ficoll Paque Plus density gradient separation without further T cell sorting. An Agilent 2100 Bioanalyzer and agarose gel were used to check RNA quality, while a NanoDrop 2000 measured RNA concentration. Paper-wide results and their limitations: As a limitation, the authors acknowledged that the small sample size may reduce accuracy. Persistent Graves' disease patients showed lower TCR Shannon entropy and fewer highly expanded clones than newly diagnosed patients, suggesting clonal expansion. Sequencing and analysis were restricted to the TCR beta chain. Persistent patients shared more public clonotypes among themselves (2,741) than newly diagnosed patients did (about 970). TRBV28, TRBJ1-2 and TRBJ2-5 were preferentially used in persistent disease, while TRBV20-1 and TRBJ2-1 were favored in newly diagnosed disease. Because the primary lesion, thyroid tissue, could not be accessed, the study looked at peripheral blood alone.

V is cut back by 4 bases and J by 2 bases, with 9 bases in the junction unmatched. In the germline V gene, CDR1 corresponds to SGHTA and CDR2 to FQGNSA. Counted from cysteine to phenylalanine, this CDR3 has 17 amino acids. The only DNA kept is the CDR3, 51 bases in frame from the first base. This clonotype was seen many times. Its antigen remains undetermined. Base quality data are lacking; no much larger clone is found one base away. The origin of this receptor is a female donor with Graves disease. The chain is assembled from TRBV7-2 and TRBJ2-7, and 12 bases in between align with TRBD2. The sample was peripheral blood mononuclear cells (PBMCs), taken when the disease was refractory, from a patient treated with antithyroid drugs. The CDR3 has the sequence CASSSKTSGSGAYEQYF. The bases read TGTGCCAGCAGCTCGAAGACTAGCGGGAGCGGAGCCTACGAGCAGTACTTC.